Presented here are 31 T cell receptor beta chains from one specimen sequenced in a study of regulatory T cells in long-lasting Graves disease. Described time point: newly diagnosed GD, antithyroid drugs for less than 3 months. The TCR library was made from RNA that had been extracted from PBMCs in TRIzol. Arm-PCR of CDR3 regions and iRepertoire HTBI primers were used to build TCR beta libraries. Each CDR3 protein gets one entry after TCRdb re-called the multiplex PCR reads with MiXCR. The data hold 620,000 or so distinct CDR3 sequences, with 16% observed a single time. This same sample was also taken into another study, of T cells in Graves' hyperthyroidism and ophthalmopathy.

This specimen consisted of peripheral blood mononuclear cells (PBMCs), obtained at new diagnosis, from a patient treated with antithyroid drugs. The receptors stem from a woman in her twenties or thirties with Graves disease.

The rearrangement uses TRBV18 and TRBJ2-3; the D gene is possibly TRBD2 (5 bases). CDR3 length equals 12 residues. With 5 bases removed from V and 6 bases from J, the gap between germline ends came to 9 bases. Germline CDR1 and CDR2: KGHSH and LQKENI. DNA for the CDR3: TGTGCCAGCTCATCCTGGGAGGATACGCAGTATTTT. Translation gives CASSSWEDTQYF.

The V and J genes are TRBV19 and TRBJ1-1; D possibly corresponds to TRBD1 (5 bases). The V gene's germline CDR1 is LNHDA and CDR2 SQIVND (reference sequence). CDR3 length: 15 residues. V lost 4 bases and J lost 3, with 15 bases in between. The CDR3 spells CASSRPGTFDTEAFF. CDR3 DNA sequence: TGTGCCAGTAGTAGACCCGGGACTTTCGACACTGAAGCTTTCTTT.

This clonotype was counted at least ten times. V and J are TRBV28 and TRBJ2-7; 11 bases line up with TRBD1. Per germline, CDR1 MDHEN and CDR2 SYDVKM. V was pared by 3 bases and J by 4 bases, with 14 bases of the junction left unmatched. There are 18 residues in the CDR3. The CDR3 nucleotides read TGTGCCAGCAGTTTCCCCACCCCCCGCCGGGACAGGGGGTACGAGCAGTACTTC. It translates to CASSFPTPRRDRGYEQYF. Full variable domain (outside the CDR3, taken from reference TRBV28 and TRBJ2-7): DVKVTQSSRYLVKRTGEKVFLECVQDMDHENMFWYRQDPGLGLRLIYFSYDVKMKEKGDIPEGYSVSREKKERFSLILESASTNQTSMYLCASSFPTPRRDRGYEQYFGPGTRLTVT.

This clonotype was recorded many times. This chain joins TRBV7-3 and TRBJ2-2; D might be TRBD1 or TRBD2, each matching 5 bases. There are 15 residues in the CDR3. Germline V gene sequence: CDR1 SGHTA, CDR2 FQGTGA. Trimming removed 5 bases at V and 5 bases at J, with 15 bases between. The CDR3 reads CASSPEGTKTGELFF. CDR3 sequence (DNA): TGTGCCAGCAGCCCAGAGGGGACCAAGACCGGGGAGCTGTTTTTT.

V usage is TRBV5-5 and J usage is TRBJ2-3; 9 bases are a match to TRBD2. Germline assignment: CDR1 SGHKS and CDR2 YYEKEE (reference sequence). The CDR3 has 18 residues. The J segment lost 6 bases and the V segment lost 4 bases, leaving 18 bases of the junction unmatched. The CDR3 DNA follows: TGTGCCAGCAGCCCATGGGGGAGTAGCGGGAGAATCGAGGATACGCAGTATTTT. It yields the protein CASSPWGSSGRIEDTQYF.

There are many counts of this clonotype. This chain uses TRBV28 with TRBJ2-1; D remains ambiguous. From germline, CDR1 is MDHEN and CDR2 SYDVKM. This CDR3 comprises 15 residues. Trimming removed 5 bases from V and 0 bases from J, with 11 bases in between. The CDR3 DNA sequence: TGTGCCAGCAGTGGACCGGGCCTCTCCTACAATGAGCAGTTCTTC. Amino acid sequence: CASSGPGLSYNEQFF. Full variable domain (missing parts from reference TRBV28 and TRBJ2-1): DVKVTQSSRYLVKRTGEKVFLECVQDMDHENMFWYRQDPGLGLRLIYFSYDVKMKEKGDIPEGYSVSREKKERFSLILESASTNQTSMYLCASSGPGLSYNEQFFGPGTRLTVL.

At least ten counts were recorded for this clonotype. The chain carries TRBV7-9 and TRBJ1-1; D remains unclear. CDR3 length: 11 residues. Germline loops: CDR1 SEHNR, CDR2 FQNEAQ (reference sequence). Trimming left V 7 bases short and J 5 bases short, with 8 bases between. The CDR3 coding sequence is TGTGCCAGCATCCTCAGTACTGAAGCTTTCTTT. It is translated as CASILSTEAFF.

This clonotype was seen a few times. The gene calls are TRBV28 and TRBJ1-5; D unresolved. This CDR3 spans 14 amino acids. Trimming removed 4 bases from V and 11 bases from J, with 18 bases in between. Germline CDR1 reads MDHEN; CDR2 reads SYDVKM. Here the CDR3 DNA reads TGTGCCAGCAGTTCCACCTCCGAGGGTTTATCCCAGCATTTT. Protein: CASSSTSEGLSQHF.

This clonotype was counted ten times or more. The chain employs TRBV6-5 and TRBJ1-4, with D tentatively TRBD1 (6 bases). V lost 3 bases and J 7 bases, leaving 15 bases between the germline ends. CDR1 and CDR2 (germline): MNHEY, SVGAGI. The CDR3 is 15 residues long. The CDR3 loop reads CASSYGGREGEKLFF. The CDR3 DNA is TGTGCCAGCAGTTATGGGGGGCGCGAGGGTGAAAAACTGTTTTTT.

The table lists this clonotype with many counts. The J gene is TRBJ2-7, the V gene TRBV2; 9 bases align to TRBD1. The CDR3 has 14 amino acids. Trimming cost V 5 bases and J 4 bases; bases outside gene matches: 6. Germline loops: CDR1 SNHLY, CDR2 FYNNEI. CDR3 sequence (DNA): TGTGCCAGCAGTTACGGGACAGGGCGATACGAGCAGTACTTC. This encodes CASSYGTGRYEQYF.

Ten or more counts support this clonotype. The gene calls are TRBV29-1 and TRBJ2-1; a weak D match, TRBD2 (5 bases). The CDR3 loop spans 17 amino acids. Germline V gene data show CDR1 as SQVTM and CDR2 as ANQGSEA. The V end lost 4 bases, the J end lost 0 bases, and 19 bases lay between the germline ends. The DNA of the CDR3 is TGCAGCGTTGGCGGTCTAGCAGATTCCCTCTCCTACAATGAGCAGTTCTTC. This encodes CSVGGLADSLSYNEQFF.

V usage is TRBV20-1 and J usage is TRBJ2-1; 8 bases fit TRBD2. Looked up from germline, CDR1 is DFQATT and CDR2 is SNEGSKA (reference sequence). Trimming cost V 5 bases and J 3 bases; bases outside gene matches: 6. The length of the CDR3 is 14 residues. The CDR3 spells CSAQLAVFYNEQFF. In DNA form, the CDR3 reads TGCAGTGCTCAACTAGCGGTATTCTACAATGAGCAGTTCTTC.

About this clonotype: A read error may explain this, as a much larger clone is one base away. The gene calls are TRBV5-1 and TRBJ1-1; 10 bases line up with TRBD1. The CDR3 length is 15 residues. In germline, CDR1 is SGHRS, CDR2 YFSETQ. The J segment lost 4 bases and the V segment lost 4 bases, leaving 7 bases of the junction unmatched. The CDR3 loop is CASSVRQGALTEAFF. For the CDR3, the DNA is TGCGCCAGCAGCGTTCGACAGGGGGCCCTCACTGAAGCTTTCTTT.

This clonotype was counted ten times or more. The V call is TRBV2, the J call TRBJ1-4; D gene ambiguous. The CDR3 runs to 15 residues. Germline V CDR1 and CDR2: SNHLY, FYNNEI. Trimming pared 10 bases from V and 0 bases from J, leaving 15 bases between. CDR3 bases: TGTGCCACCAAACGAAGGGCAGCAACTAATGAAAAACTGTTTTTT. Protein product: CATKRRAATNEKLFF.

V is TRBV3-1 and J is TRBJ2-5; no clear D gene. V was pared by 0 bases and J by 1 base, with 18 bases between. Germline assignment: CDR1 LGHDT and CDR2 YNNKEL (reference sequence). CDR3 length: 18 residues. For the CDR3, the DNA is TGTGCCAGCAGCCAAGATGCTTTCGGGTTCGCCGGCCAAGAGACCCAGTACTTC. Its protein is CASSQDAFGFAGQETQYF.

This clonotype has a count of ten or more. The junction and the germline gene differ at one end; a read error may be behind it. The J gene is TRBJ2-4, the V gene TRBV27, with D possibly TRBD1 on 6 matching bases. The length of the CDR3 is 16 residues. The germline V gene encodes CDR1 MNHEY and CDR2 SMNVEV (reference sequence). CDR3 protein: CASSFSGRGAQNIQYF. Written as DNA, the CDR3 is TGTGCCAGCAGTTTTTCGGGCAGGGGAGCCCAAAACATTCAGTACTTC.

This clonotype was observed many times. The CDR3 sequence: CASSGGRGTDTQYF. As DNA, the CDR3 is TGTGCCAGCAGTGGAGGGAGGGGAACAGATACGCAGTATTTT. This rearrangement joins TRBV2 to TRBJ2-3, with TRBD2 matching over 7 bases. From germline, CDR1 is SNHLY and CDR2 FYNNEI. V trimming: 4 bases; J trimming: 3 bases; junction bases outside the gene matches: 4. The CDR3 consists of 14 residues.

This clonotype turned up a few times. V usage is TRBV28 and J usage is TRBJ1-5, with 11 bases identical to TRBD1. The germline CDR1 and CDR2 sequences are MDHEN and SYDVKM. The CDR3 sequence is 17 residues long. Trimming took 4 bases from V and 2 from J; bases not matched to a gene: 7. The CDR3 region has the DNA TGTGCCAGCAGTTCTGGACAGGGGGCGCCTGGCAATCAGCCCCAGCATTTT. Its translation: CASSSGQGAPGNQPQHF. The full variable domain, completed using reference TRBV28 and TRBJ1-5, is DVKVTQSSRYLVKRTGEKVFLECVQDMDHENMFWYRQDPGLGLRLIYFSYDVKMKEKGDIPEGYSVSREKKERFSLILESASTNQTSMYLCASSSGQGAPGNQPQHFGDGTRLSIL.

The chain uses TRBV20-1 and TRBJ2-1; 11 positions match TRBD1. CDR3 size: 17 residues. From germline, CDR1 is DFQATT and CDR2 SNEGSKA (reference sequence). Trimming removed 4 bases from V and 6 bases from J; junction bases left unmatched: 14. Here the CDR3 reads CSAIEARTGGAGNEQFF. The CDR3 nucleotides are TGCAGTGCTATCGAAGCTAGGACAGGGGGCGCAGGCAATGAGCAGTTCTTC.

This clonotype has ten or more counts. The V gene is TRBV20-1, the J gene TRBJ2-5; TRBD2 agrees at 15 bases. The CDR3 consists of 15 residues. Germline lookup yields CDR1 DFQATT and CDR2 SNEGSKA (reference sequence). With 4 bases clipped from V and 5 bases from J, the junction kept 5 bases outside the gene matches. CDR3 residues: CSATGLAGGGETQYF. The DNA of the CDR3 is TGCAGTGCTACGGGACTAGCGGGAGGAGGGGAGACCCAGTACTTC.

This clonotype was detected ten times or more. V usage is TRBV28 and J usage is TRBJ1-1, with TRBD1 as a possible D gene (6 bases). Germline V gene lookup returns CDR1 MDHEN and CDR2 SYDVKM. The CDR3 has 15 residues. Trimming left V 5 bases short and J 3 bases short, with 16 bases between. CDR3 sequence: CASSQQGGPHTEAFF. DNA of the CDR3: TGTGCCAGCAGTCAACAGGGAGGCCCTCACACTGAAGCTTTCTTT.

V usage is TRBV28 and J usage is TRBJ1-3; no clear D. From germline, CDR1 is MDHEN and CDR2 SYDVKM. This CDR3 region has 12 residues. V was shortened by 6 bases and J by 5 bases, with 8 bases between the two germline ends. This CDR3 reads CASRDYRNTIYF. CDR3 bases: TGTGCCAGCAGGGACTATCGAAACACCATATATTTT.

The J gene is TRBJ2-1, the V gene TRBV18, with a weak D call TRBD1 (5 bases). The germline V and J ends were trimmed by 3 bases and 7 bases, with 10 bases remaining between them. The CDR3 has 13 residues. Looked up from germline, CDR1 is KGHSH and CDR2 is LQKENI. CDR3 sequence (DNA): TGTGCCAGCTCACCTTACCAGGGTAATGAGCAGTTCTTC. It specifies CASSPYQGNEQFF.

The chain is built from TRBV24-1 and TRBJ1-2; a possible D gene is TRBD1 (6 bases). Germline V gene lookup returns CDR1 KGHDR and CDR2 SFDVKD. The CDR3 extends over 13 amino acids. Trimming pared 1 base from V and 8 bases from J, leaving 10 bases between. The CDR3 DNA reads TGTGCCACCAGTGATTTCAACAGGGCCGGCTACACCTTC. This translates into CATSDFNRAGYTF.

This clonotype came up a few times. The rearrangement uses TRBV6-2 or TRBV6-3 and TRBJ2-3, with D possibly matching TRBD1 (6 bases). The length of the CDR3 is 14 residues. Germline-derived CDR1 and CDR2 are MNHEY and SVGEGT. The V end lost 5 bases, the J end lost 3 bases, and 12 bases lay between the germline ends. The CDR3 DNA reads as TGTGCCAGCAGTGCACAGGGCGGAACAGATACGCAGTATTTT. This encodes CASSAQGGTDTQYF.

This clonotype has only a few counts. This sequence joins TRBV4-1 and TRBJ2-7; tentatively, D is TRBD1 (5 bases). Germline V CDR1 and CDR2: MGHRA, YSYEKL. V lost 1 base and J lost 2, with 9 bases in between. The CDR3 is 14 residues long. As DNA, the CDR3 is TGCGCCAGCAGCCAAGTGGGCAGGGCCTACGAGCAGTACTTC. Translation gives CASSQVGRAYEQYF.

V and J are TRBV5-1 and TRBJ1-4, with 8 bases identical to TRBD1. V lost 4 bases to trimming and J lost 4 bases; unmatched junction nucleotides: 6. Germline CDR1 SGHRS, CDR2 YFSETQ. The CDR3 totals 15 residues. CDR3 sequence: CASSPGQGSNEKLFF. The CDR3 DNA reads TGCGCCAGCAGCCCAGGACAGGGCAGTAATGAAAAACTGTTTTTT.

This clonotype was observed at least ten times. The chain joins TRBV28 to TRBJ1-4, with D unclear. The CDR3 loop spans 14 amino acids. V was clipped by 11 bases and J by 3 bases, with 16 bases between them. Germline CDR1 MDHEN, CDR2 SYDVKM. CDR3 protein: CACFPSGANEKLFF. The CDR3 bases are TGTGCCTGCTTTCCCTCGGGTGCTAATGAAAAACTGTTTTTT.

This clonotype was counted at least ten times. The CDR3, as DNA: TGTGCCAGCAGTCCCGGACAGGGAAGGTATACCACTGAAGCTTTCTTT. Protein: CASSPGQGRYTTEAFF. The chain has TRBV12-3 or TRBV12-4 and TRBJ1-1, with 8 bases aligning to TRBD1. J lost 4 bases, V lost 5 bases, and 12 bases had no gene match. The CDR3 consists of 16 residues.

This clonotype was detected ten times or more. This chain connects TRBV28 to TRBJ1-5; D ambiguous. This CDR3 is built from 15 residues. Germline lookup yields CDR1 MDHEN and CDR2 SYDVKM. The germline V and J ends were trimmed by 8 bases and 0 bases, with 14 bases remaining between them. This CDR3 reads CASGAGVYSNQPQHF. The CDR3 DNA follows: TGTGCCAGCGGCGCTGGCGTCTATAGCAATCAGCCCCAGCATTTT. The full variable domain, with the rest looked up from reference TRBV28 and TRBJ1-5, is DVKVTQSSRYLVKRTGEKVFLECVQDMDHENMFWYRQDPGLGLRLIYFSYDVKMKEKGDIPEGYSVSREKKERFSLILESASTNQTSMYLCASGAGVYSNQPQHFGDGTRLSIL.

This clonotype was counted many times. The rearrangement links TRBV6-1 to TRBJ2-2, with D perhaps matching TRBD1 or TRBD2 (6 bases each). Trimming shortened V by 6 bases and J by 5 bases, and 19 bases separated the two germline ends. Germline loops: CDR1 MNHNS, CDR2 SASEGT. CDR3 length: 16 residues. The CDR3 region is CASRGRGQGGTGELFF. Here the CDR3 DNA reads TGTGCCAGCAGAGGCAGGGGCCAGGGAGGAACCGGGGAGCTGTTTTTT.